The clone carrying this T cell receptor (beta chain) was observed a few times. Generated by immunoSEQ multiplex PCR, the TCRdb table keeps only in-frame clones and is missing some. Seen here are about 42,000 clones, around four fifths observed once, and the top ten hold approximately 2.4%. This record belongs to a study of OX40 agonist ivuxolimab in advanced cancers. The V gene's germline CDR1 is SGHTS and CDR2 YDEGEE. V gave up 0 bases and J gave up 4 bases; unmatched junction bases: 3. This CDR3 has 15 amino acids. The origin of this receptor is an adult with an advanced solid tumor such as melanoma, head and neck, liver or kidney cancer. The specimen comprised CD4+ or CD8+ T cells sorted from blood, sampled in a trial of the OX40 agonist ivuxolimab. V gene TRBV5-8 combines with J gene TRBJ2-1, with TRBD2 matching 8 bases. The CDR3 nucleotides read TGTGCCAGCAGCTTGGGGACTAGCAGTTACAATGAGCAGTTCTTC. This translates into CASSLGTSSYNEQFF.